The T cell receptor beta chain under discussion was sequenced for a study of high-grade serous ovarian cancer treatment subgroups. The study's findings and limits: Tumors within one patient showed repertoire similarity of 0.11 to 0.79. CDR1 and CDR2 were left unanalyzed; analyses focused on CDR3. Without spatial data, bulk sequencing limits insight into HGSC tumor diversity.

The repertoire was sequenced with immunoSEQ multiplex PCR; TCRdb's copy has only in-frame clones and lacks some. The sample lists more than 15,000 clones, roughly four fifths occurring once. The V gene's germline CDR1 is SQVTM and CDR2 ANQGSEA. Between the trimmed V and J ends, which lost 6 bases and 2 bases, there was a span of 12 bases. The CDR3 is made up of 13 amino acids. Comment on this clone: As yet, its antigen is unknown.

Tumor samples were obtained before definitive surgery or chemotherapy. The V and J genes are TRBV29-1 and TRBJ2-3, with D possibly matching TRBD1 (6 bases). This TCR was sampled from a human donor with high-grade serous ovarian cancer. The specimen sequenced was tumor tissue. The CDR3 region has the DNA TGCAGCGTGGGCCAGGGGACCACAGATACGCAGTATTTT. This gives the protein CSVGQGTTDTQYF.